The next 18 T cell receptor beta chains were all read from a single sample in a study of blood T cell repertoires in COVID-19. The assay was immunoSEQ multiplex PCR, and TCRdb's table has in-frame clones only and misses some. The sample has over 250,000 clones, 91% seen once. The specimen sequenced was peripheral blood. The receptors were gathered from a young adult with COVID-19, enrolled during active disease.

V and J are TRBV12-2 and TRBJ1-5. TRBV12-2 is listed as a pseudogene. This CDR3 is 15 amino acids long. The CDR3 spells CASRLRLGTNQPQHF. The CDR3 DNA sequence: TGTGCAAGTCGCCTAAGATTGGGGACTAATCAGCCCCAGCATTTT.

The J gene is TRBJ1-2, the V gene TRBV19, with D maybe TRBD1 (6 bases). V lost 3 bases and J 4 bases, leaving 12 bases between the germline ends. The germline CDR1 and CDR2 sequences are LNHDA and SQIVND (reference sequence). The CDR3 contains 14 residues. The DNA of the CDR3 is TGTGCCAGTAGTATCGCAGGGGAAAGCTATGGCTACACCTTC. It yields the protein CASSIAGESYGYTF.

The chain has TRBV4-1 and TRBJ1-2; 8 bases fit TRBD1. Germline V lookup: CDR1 MGHRA, CDR2 YSYEKL. The CDR3 contains 18 residues. Trimming took 4 bases from V and 2 from J; bases not matched to a gene: 15. The CDR3 sequence: CASSPSGTGRSSNYGYTF. In DNA, the CDR3 is TGCGCCAGCAGCCCTTCAGGGACAGGCAGAAGCTCCAACTATGGCTACACCTTC.

This clone was counted only a few times. The identical CDR3 is also encoded by other nucleotide sequences in the sample. The J gene is TRBJ2-1, the V gene TRBV6-5; TRBD2 matches at 9 bases. This CDR3 is built from 15 residues. V gave up 5 bases and J gave up 4 bases; unmatched junction bases: 6. CDR1 MNHEY and CDR2 SVGAGI come from the germline V gene. In DNA, the CDR3 is TGTGCCAGCAGTCCGGGAGCGGGGGGATACAATGAGCAGTTCTTC. As protein: CASSPGAGGYNEQFF.

The chain uses TRBV19 and TRBJ1-5, with D tentatively TRBD1 (5 bases). The germline V and J ends were trimmed by 5 bases and 6 bases, with 17 bases remaining between them. This CDR3 is built from 15 residues. Germline-derived CDR1 and CDR2 are LNHDA and SQIVND (reference sequence). CDR3 protein: CASSVSGEGGQPQHF. As DNA, the CDR3 is TGTGCCAGTAGTGTCTCGGGGGAAGGCGGTCAGCCCCAGCATTTT.

The genes are TRBV5-5 and TRBJ2-7, with D tentatively TRBD2 (6 bases). From germline, CDR1 is SGHKS and CDR2 YYEKEE (reference sequence). The V end was cut by 4 bases, the J end by 3 bases, with 20 bases between. This CDR3 is built from 16 residues. Here the CDR3 reads CASSPQEGGNFYEQYF. The CDR3 DNA sequence: TGTGCCAGCAGCCCACAGGAAGGAGGGAACTTCTACGAGCAGTACTTC.

CDR3 sequence (DNA): TGTGCCAGCAGCTTAGAACGGGATTTTGAGCAGTTCTTC. Amino acids: CASSLERDFEQFF. This rearrangement joins TRBV7-2 to TRBJ2-1, with D possibly being TRBD2 (5 bases). V lost 1 base, J lost 9 bases, and 10 bases lay in between. CDR1 is SGHTA and CDR2 is FQGNSA in the germline V gene. The CDR3 runs to 13 residues.

V gene TRBV27 combines with J gene TRBJ2-1; D remains ambiguous. The CDR3 runs to 12 residues. With 4 bases removed from V and 9 bases from J, the gap between germline ends came to 10 bases. Per the germline V gene, CDR1 is MNHEY and CDR2 is SMNVEV (reference sequence). In nucleotides, the CDR3 is TGTGCCAGCAGTTCCTTAGCTGGTGAGCAGTTCTTC. It translates to CASSSLAGEQFF.

CDR3 nucleotides: TGTGCCAGCAGCCGTCGGGACAGCGTTAACTATGGCTACACCTTC. Translated, it gives CASSRRDSVNYGYTF. The chain carries TRBV7-9 and TRBJ1-2; 7 bases line up with TRBD1. V shed 5 bases and J 1 base; nucleotides not matched to a gene: 7. Looked up from germline, CDR1 is SEHNR and CDR2 is FQNEAQ (reference sequence). CDR3 length equals 15 residues.

The chain uses TRBV5-1 and TRBJ2-1; no reliable D call. Germline-derived CDR1 and CDR2 are SGHRS and YFSETQ. This CDR3 is 13 amino acids long. Trimming removed 9 bases from V and 0 bases from J, with 10 bases in between. Here the CDR3 DNA reads TGCGCCACAAGTGCTAGCTCCTACAATGAGCAGTTCTTC. It translates to CATSASSYNEQFF.

The V and J genes are TRBV4-1 and TRBJ1-1; 7 bases agree with TRBD1. Losses at the gene ends were 4 bases for V and 6 bases for J; bases not matched to a gene: 8. CDR3 length: 14 residues. Germline CDR1 reads MGHRA; CDR2 reads YSYEKL. This CDR3 reads CASSPLDRAAEAFF. The CDR3 DNA is TGCGCCAGCAGCCCTTTAGACAGGGCGGCTGAAGCTTTCTTT.

This chain links TRBV5-4 with TRBJ2-1; 7 bases match TRBD2. The V gene's germline CDR1 is SGHNT and CDR2 YYREEE (reference sequence). The CDR3 is 16 amino acids. Trimming took 0 bases from V and 10 from J; bases not matched to a gene: 13. CDR3 region: CASSLAASGSLGEQFF. The CDR3 DNA follows: TGTGCCAGCAGCTTGGCGGCTAGCGGCAGCCTCGGGGAGCAGTTCTTC.

This clone appeared a single time. The chain couples TRBV7-2 to TRBJ2-1; 14 nucleotides agree with TRBD2. This CDR3 comprises 16 residues. In germline, CDR1 is SGHTA, CDR2 FQGNSA. The V gene end was trimmed by 1 base and the J gene end by 8 bases; junction bases not matched to a gene: 4. CDR3 sequence: CASSLEGTSGRHEQFF. Here the CDR3 DNA reads TGTGCCAGCAGCTTAGAAGGGACTAGCGGGAGACATGAGCAGTTCTTC. Full variable domain (missing parts from reference TRBV7-2 and TRBJ2-1): GAGVSQSPSNKVTEKGKDVELRCDPISGHTALYWYRQSLGQGLEFLIYFQGNSAPDKSGLPSDRFSAERTGGSVSTLTIQRTQQEDSAVYLCASSLEGTSGRHEQFFGPGTRLTVL.

The chain couples TRBV28 to TRBJ2-7; 7 bases are a match to TRBD2. J was trimmed by 5 bases and V by 6 bases; bases with no gene match: 13. The CDR3 is 15 residues long. CDR1 and CDR2 from the germline V gene are MDHEN and SYDVKM. The chain's CDR3 is CASSLTGAGDHEQYF. The DNA of the CDR3 is TGTGCCAGCAGCCTCACCGGCGCGGGAGACCACGAGCAGTACTTC.

This clone appeared once. The V and J genes are TRBV25-1 and TRBJ2-1; possible D gene TRBD2, 5 bases. V lost 0 bases and J 6 bases, leaving 12 bases between the germline ends. This CDR3 comprises 15 residues. CDR1 and CDR2 from the germline V gene are MGHDK and SYGVNS. CDR3: CASSEYQGSVNEQFF. CDR3 bases: TGTGCCAGCAGTGAATATCAAGGGAGTGTCAATGAGCAGTTCTTC.

A few counts support this clone. The rearrangement joins TRBV7-9 to TRBJ1-2; no firm D call. Germline CDR1 and CDR2: SEHNR and FQNEAQ (reference sequence). The CDR3 sequence is 14 residues long. The V end lost 0 bases, the J end lost 3 bases, and 8 bases lay between the germline ends. The CDR3 loop is CASSLAGGDYGYTF. The CDR3 coding sequence is TGTGCCAGCAGCTTAGCAGGCGGAGACTATGGCTACACCTTC. The full variable domain, rest sourced from reference TRBV7-9 and TRBJ1-2, is DTGVSQNPRHKITKRGQNVTFRCDPISEHNRLYWYRQTLGQGPEFLTYFQNEAQLEKSRLLSDRFSAERPKGSFSTLEIQRTEQGDSAMYLCASSLAGGDYGYTFGSGTRLTVV.

The genes are TRBV7-8 and TRBJ1-5; 7 positions agree with TRBD1. This CDR3 contains 15 residues. The germline V gene encodes CDR1 SGHVS and CDR2 FQNEAQ. The trim removed 5 bases at V and 4 bases at J, leaving 8 bases unmatched. The CDR3 DNA follows: TGTGCCAGCAGCCCAACCGGGACAGCAAATCAGCCCCAGCATTTT. Translation: CASSPTGTANQPQHF.

The chain couples TRBV14 to TRBJ2-2; D may be TRBD2 (5 bases). The germline V gene has CDR1 SGHDN and CDR2 FVKESK. The length of the CDR3 is 16 residues. The V end was cut by 4 bases, the J end by 5 bases, with 17 bases between. CDR3 protein: CASSLVPGSLTGELFF. The CDR3 DNA reads as TGTGCCAGCAGCCTTGTACCGGGAAGTTTGACCGGGGAGCTGTTTTTT.